Shown below are 13 T cell receptor beta chains from a single sample sequenced in a study of T cells after yellow fever vaccination. MiXCR was run by TCRdb on the 5' RACE reads, yielding one entry per CDR3 protein. The top ten hold around 16% of the sample, which has some 350,000 distinct CDR3 sequences, about 6.2% seen once. Sequences were derived from PBMCs, sampled 5 days after the yellow fever booster vaccination. The receptor source for this set is a man aged 25-40 years who received the YFV17D yellow fever vaccine.

This clonotype was recorded at least ten times. The gene calls are TRBV7-2 and TRBJ2-7; D gene ambiguous. Germline V lookup: CDR1 SGHTA, CDR2 FQGNSA. V shed 5 bases and J shed 0 bases, with 5 bases lying between them. This CDR3 comprises 12 residues. The CDR3 region is CASSGLSYEQYF. The DNA of the CDR3 is TGTGCCAGCAGCGGCCTCTCCTACGAGCAGTACTTC. The entire variable domain, with the rest obtained from reference TRBV7-2 and TRBJ2-7, is as follows: GAGVSQSPSNKVTEKGKDVELRCDPISGHTALYWYRQSLGQGLEFLIYFQGNSAPDKSGLPSDRFSAERTGGSVSTLTIQRTQQEDSAVYLCASSGLSYEQYFGPGTRLTVT.

The V gene is TRBV6-2 or TRBV6-3, the J gene TRBJ1-1, with unresolved D. The V gene lost 4 bases and the J gene lost 0 bases, with 18 bases spanning the gap. Germline values: CDR1 MNHEY, CDR2 SVGEGT. The CDR3 is 17 amino acids. Written as DNA, the CDR3 is TGTGCCAGCAGTTCCCTACCTGCTTTCTACTTGAACACTGAAGCTTTCTTT. Translated, it gives CASSSLPAFYLNTEAFF.

There are a few counts of this clonotype. The chain uses TRBV10-3 and TRBJ2-7; tentative D call: TRBD1 (5 bases). This CDR3 comprises 16 residues. Germline CDR1 and CDR2: ENHRY and SYGVKD. Trimming removed 0 bases from V and 6 bases from J, with 18 bases in between. The DNA of the CDR3 is TGTGCCATCAGTGAGTCTATGGGAAAGGGGTCGGGCGAGCAGTACTTC. It codes for CAISESMGKGSGEQYF.

The chain carries TRBV27 and TRBJ1-1; no definite D call. The CDR3 length is 13 residues. The V gene's germline CDR1 is MNHEY and CDR2 SMNVEV (reference sequence). Trimming removed 4 bases from V and 5 bases from J, with 11 bases in between. Written as DNA, the CDR3 is TGTGCCAGCAGTTCAGACTTGGGGACTGAAGCTTTCTTT. Encoded protein: CASSSDLGTEAFF.

The V gene is TRBV19, the J gene TRBJ2-3; D might be TRBD2 (5 bases). Germline assignment: CDR1 LNHDA and CDR2 SQIVND (reference sequence). Trimming pared 5 bases from V and 6 bases from J, leaving 12 bases between. The CDR3 extends over 13 amino acids. This CDR3 reads CASSDYPGDTQYF. The CDR3 bases are TGTGCCAGTAGTGACTACCCGGGGGATACGCAGTATTTT.

This clonotype came up many times. The gene calls are TRBV7-8 and TRBJ1-1; tentative D call: TRBD1 (5 bases). The CDR3 totals 16 residues. CDR1 and CDR2 (germline): SGHVS, FQNEAQ. V lost 2 bases, J lost 1 base, and 14 bases lay in between. As DNA, the CDR3 is TGTGCCAGCAGCTTACTTGTGACAGCCCCGAACACTGAAGCTTTCTTT. Its translation is CASSLLVTAPNTEAFF. Supplemented by reference TRBV7-8 and TRBJ1-1, the full variable domain reads GAGVSQSPRYKVAKRGQDVALRCDPISGHVSLFWYQQALGQGPEFLTYFQNEAQLDKSGLPSDRFFAERPEGSVSTLKIQRTQQEDSAVYLCASSLLVTAPNTEAFFGQGTRLTVV.

This clonotype was seen at least ten times. The chain has TRBV27 and TRBJ2-7; no clear D. V lost 3 bases and J 12 bases, leaving 18 bases between the germline ends. Germline V gene lookup returns CDR1 MNHEY and CDR2 SMNVEV (reference sequence). The CDR3 runs to 13 residues. CDR3 DNA sequence: TGTGCCAGCAGTTTGGTCCAGTCGACACCACCGTACTTC. Its protein is CASSLVQSTPPYF.

The rearrangement joins TRBV10-2 to TRBJ1-6, with a possible D match to TRBD1 (5 bases). CDR3 size: 16 residues. Germline values: CDR1 WSHSY, CDR2 SAAADI. Trimming shortened V by 8 bases and J by 7 bases, and 21 bases separated the two germline ends. In DNA, the CDR3 is TGCGCCAGCGGTCTCGGGGTAGTCGGGACCAATTCACCCCTCCACTTT. Translating gives CASGLGVVGTNSPLHF.

This clonotype was counted ten times or more. This chain's CDR3 is CATRTGDYEQYF. As DNA, the CDR3 is TGTGCCACGCGGACAGGTGATTACGAGCAGTACTTC. This rearrangement joins TRBV28 to TRBJ2-7; 7 nucleotides line up with TRBD1. The ends lost 10 bases at V and 4 bases at J; junction bases unmatched: 7. Germline loops: CDR1 MDHEN, CDR2 SYDVKM. The CDR3 is 12 amino acids.

A few counts support this clonotype. V and J are TRBV20-1 and TRBJ2-5; possibly TRBD1 for D (6 bases). The CDR3 consists of 15 residues. V lost 2 bases to trimming and J lost 5 bases, with 18 bases between them. From germline, CDR1 is DFQATT and CDR2 SNEGSKA (reference sequence). The DNA for the CDR3 is TGCAGTGCTAGATTATCAGGGGCGAGAGGGGAGACCCAGTACTTC. Translating gives CSARLSGARGETQYF.

Many counts were recorded for this clonotype. The CDR3 region is CASSNSAREQYF. In DNA, the CDR3 is TGCGCCAGCAGCAACTCGGCGAGGGAGCAGTACTTC. This chain uses TRBV10-1 with TRBJ2-7; D ambiguous. V was clipped by 6 bases and J by 7 bases, with 13 bases between them. The CDR3 has 12 residues. Per the germline V gene, CDR1 is WNHNN and CDR2 is SYGVQD (reference sequence).

This clonotype was detected ten times or more. This chain uses TRBV2 with TRBJ2-1, with 8 bases matching TRBD2. The CDR3 is 15 amino acids. Germline assignment: CDR1 SNHLY and CDR2 FYNNEI. V dropped 6 bases and J dropped 4; count of bases not matched to a gene: 8. CDR3: CASSEREGPYNEQFF. The CDR3 region has the DNA TGTGCCAGCAGCGAACGGGAGGGCCCTTACAATGAGCAGTTCTTC.

For the CDR3, the DNA is TGCAGTGCTCGCGGTGGGACTAGCGGGACGGAATACAATGAGCAGTTCTTC. Encoded protein: CSARGGTSGTEYNEQFF. V usage is TRBV20-1 and J usage is TRBJ2-1; 13 bases align to TRBD2. CDR3 size: 17 residues. The V gene's germline CDR1 is DFQATT and CDR2 SNEGSKA (reference sequence). Germline trimming cut 5 bases from V and 4 bases from J; bases unmatched to any gene: 11.